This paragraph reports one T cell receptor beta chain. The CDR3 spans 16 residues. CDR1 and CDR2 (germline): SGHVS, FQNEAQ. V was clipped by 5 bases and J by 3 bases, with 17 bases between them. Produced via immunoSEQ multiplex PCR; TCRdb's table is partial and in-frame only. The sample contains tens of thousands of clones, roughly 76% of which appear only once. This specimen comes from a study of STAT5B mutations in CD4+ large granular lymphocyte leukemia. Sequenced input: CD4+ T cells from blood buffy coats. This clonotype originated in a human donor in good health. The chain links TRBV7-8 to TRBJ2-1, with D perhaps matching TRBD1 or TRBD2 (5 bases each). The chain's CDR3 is CASSVKGPFLYNEQFF. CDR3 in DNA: TGTGCCAGCAGCGTCAAGGGACCCTTCCTCTACAATGAGCAGTTCTTC.